The T cell receptor beta chain described here comes from a study of cytomegalovirus exposure and HLA in healthy donors. Findings and caveats of the study: Most TCR sequences were rare, but some public TCRs occurred in many donors. The study put under 200 TCR beta chains on its list as cytomegalovirus-associated.

The protocol was immunoSEQ multiplex PCR, while the TCRdb copy is restricted to in-frame clones and leaves out a portion. The sample lists 150,000 or so clones, nearly 90% occurring once. As for this clone: Its antigen is not known.

The CDR3 is made up of 13 amino acids. CDR1 is SNHLY, CDR2 FYNNEI, per germline. Between the trimmed V and J ends, which lost 8 bases and 6 bases, there was a span of 17 bases. The receptor's source is a woman in her late teens or twenties in good health and CMV-seronegative. Input material: PBMCs. The rearrangement links TRBV2 to TRBJ2-7; D gene unclear. The CDR3: CASGISPSGEQYF. As DNA, the CDR3 is TGTGCCAGCGGCATTAGCCCCAGTGGCGAGCAGTACTTC. Combining the CDR3 with reference TRBV2 and TRBJ2-7 gives the whole variable domain EPEVTQTPSHQVTQMGQEVILRCVPISNHLYFYWYRQILGQKVEFLVSFYNNEISEKSEIFDDQFSVERPDGSNFTLKIRSTKLEDSAMYFCASGISPSGEQYFGPGTRLTVT.